One T cell receptor beta chain is described in this entry. The CDR3 sequence is 15 residues long. V shed 2 bases, J shed 2 bases, and the junction held 5 bases outside the gene matches. Germline V lookup: CDR1 LNHDA, CDR2 SQIVND (reference sequence). TCRdb re-analysed the RACE reads in MiXCR, keeping a single row per CDR3 protein. The sample consists of 35,000 to 40,000 distinct CDR3 sequences, roughly a tenth of them appearing once. Time point noted: pre-sensitization, week 0. Treatment: therapeutic diphenylcyclopropenone sensitization with weekly scalp DPC. Researchers extracted total RNA from unfractionated whole blood. The entry originates in a study of human T cells and chemical hapten exposure.

The origin of this receptor is a young man with alopecia areata. Some clones in this sample may be carry-over from other donors' samples. J is TRBJ2-5 and V is TRBV19; 7 bases line up with TRBD2. The sample was whole blood, taken in connection with sensitization to the hapten diphenylcyclopropenone (DPC). The CDR3 protein is CASSILAGVQETQYF. In nucleotides, the CDR3 is TGTGCCAGTAGTATATTGGCGGGAGTACAAGAGACCCAGTACTTC.